This T cell receptor (beta chain) was captured by sequencing in a study of cytomegalovirus exposure and HLA in healthy donors (dated by TCRdb to about 2017). Turning to the overall study: An earlier analysis of approximately 590 of the donors reported 250 to 350 Gb of sequence data and roughly 110 million unique TCR beta sequences from about 200 million T cells. The genetic ancestry cluster associated with self-reported Caucasian donors included 80% to 90% of the roughly 360 genotyped donors. An early release that covered 500 to 800 HLA-typed donors contained approximately 300 gigabases of sequencing data and 80 million or so unique TCR sequences. Donor age, sex, ethnicity and CMV serostatus were compiled alongside the repertoire data. Typing coverage varied by locus: 629-630 donors for A, B, C, DRB1 and DQB1; roughly 560 for DQA1; over 600 for DPA1; more than 450 for DPB1. A later genetic analysis took genome-wide SNP genotypes for about three fifths of the roughly 670 donors and used that subset as a discovery cohort. In the later analysis, no new phenotypic data were used to find candidate immune exposures; instead, reliance was placed on TCR beta sequences and their occurrence across donors. A separate validation cohort of roughly 130 different subjects was used in addition to the 666-subject first cohort. HLA typing covered class I and class II loci at four-digit resolution. An earlier analysis of fewer than 750 of the donors used high-throughput TCR beta sequencing to judge whether each TCR beta V gene segment behaved as functional or pseudogenic. Because of strong linkage in the cohort, 5 or 6 DR-DQ haplotypes were treated as single units for association and clustering. On average, around 230,000 unique TCR beta nucleotide sequences were sequenced per donor among about 400 genotyped donors of the cohort, with about 17% of those sequences being non-productive. Every repertoire in the discovery cohort had been generated on one and the same sequencing platform. The study combined high-throughput TCR immunosequencing, statistical association of individual TCRs with disease status, and machine learning to predict cytomegalovirus infection status. The study used immunosequencing to profile the T cell repertoires of some 600 subjects and linked those repertoires to cytomegalovirus serostatus. The aim of the study was to test whether cataloging public T cell receptors could identify signatures of past pathogen exposure. To study patterns of TCR occurrence, a later analysis re-analyzed previously published TCR beta repertoires from 600 to 750 donors and added high-resolution HLA genotyping.

The cohort was made up of 500 to 850 healthy bone marrow donors. At the time of sampling, every cohort member was nominally healthy, though immune exposures that went unrecorded were likely present. The donor was CMV seropositive and was included in the group of some 290 seropositive cohort members. A peripheral blood sample was collected from each donor, and TCR beta sequencing was performed on peripheral blood mononuclear cells. The Qiagen DNeasy Blood Extraction Kit was used to extract genomic DNA from the blood cell samples. The research as a whole found: CMV serostatus was the only immune exposure information available for the cohort. In a later analysis, HLA-associated TCR beta chains were found to be more clonally expanded and to have lower generation probabilities than equally common non-associated chains. In this cohort, only TCR beta chains were sequenced, and detectable features were limited by the absence of alpha or paired-chain data. Because HLA typing was missing for some donors at each locus, association tests included only the typed subset. In a later analysis, the rate of TCR association differed among HLA loci, with DRB1 alleles having the most associated TCRs and HLA-C alleles having the fewest. Correlated functional status among segregating V segments might reflect linkage disequilibrium, but an unknown experimental factor could not be ruled out. Specific HLA alleles were associated with 18,000 or so TCR beta sequences at a false discovery rate of 0.05 in a later analysis. Broadly in line with IMGT annotations, most TCR beta V segments showed up in productive rearrangements about 87% or about 30% of the time in an earlier analysis of 450 to 600 of the donors. Three of the identified cytomegalovirus-associated TCR beta chains were confirmed in vitro to be specific for cytomegalovirus antigens. A cluster of highly shared sequence variants was judged likely to be a technical artifact of the sequencing pipeline. In a later analysis, most CMV-associated TCR beta chains were found to appear HLA-restricted, with HLA associations seemingly driven largely by CMV exposure. A later analysis reported that several top co-occurrence clusters appeared linked to parvovirus B19, influenza, CMV and Epstein-Barr virus. A further reported finding was that TCR beta sequences accurately predicted the HLA-A and HLA-B alleles for most subjects in the first cohort. It was suggested by the authors that the approach could potentially be generalized to other disease states and immunological phenotypes. The study listed over 150 TCR beta chains as associated with cytomegalovirus. Some IMGT-functional V segments, including TRBV6-2 and TRBV6-3, could not be told apart with the 87-base-pair reads, so those segments were excluded. In both the original and validation cohorts, the classifier was reported to diagnose cytomegalovirus status with high specificity and sensitivity. Roughly uniform sequencing depth across donors was assumed in presence/absence analyses, although this assumption may not hold. While some public TCRs were present in many individuals, most TCR sequences turned up only very rarely across donors. Because counts were too low, about 15 rarely observed V segments, including chromosome 9 orphons, were left out of the earlier analysis of 587 of the donors. An association between a missense DCLRE1C variant and V-gene and J-gene trimming of TCR beta chains was found in a later genetic analysis and replicated in an independent cohort. When HLA alleles, especially DR and DQ, strongly co-occurred, TCR associations were difficult to assign to individual alleles. Compared with the 666-donor mean, donors in an Asian-associated ancestry cluster had fewer N-insertions in productive TCRs, according to a later genetic analysis.

Receptor libraries were prepared by the immunoSEQ multiplex PCR assay. A mixture of 60 forward primers for TCR Vbeta segments and 13 reverse primers for TCR Jbeta segments was used in the multiplex PCR. The CDR3 region of rearranged TCR beta genes was amplified from genomic DNA by a multiplex PCR assay. Amplified TCR beta libraries were sequenced as 87-base-pair reads on the Illumina HiSeq System. The authors' analysis ran thus. A later analysis tallied about 77 million unique TCR beta chains across the 650 to 750 repertoires, and some 12 million of those chains were shared by two or more donors. A nearest-neighbor algorithm error-corrected the raw reads and collapsed the reads into unique sequences, merging closely related sequences to remove PCR and sequencing errors. To assign V, D and J gene segments, CDR3 sequences were aligned to IMGT reference sequences. For a sequence to be retained, a match of at least six nucleotides to both a V gene segment and a J gene segment was required. Rearrangements were called productive when the CDR3 lacked stop codons and stayed in frame with V and J; all others were non-productive. Following IMGT convention, CDR3 was defined as the stretch from the second conserved V-encoded cysteine up to the conserved J-encoded phenylalanine. Sequences without an unambiguous match to a single V gene segment were excluded from the earlier analysis of approximately 560 of the donors. An earlier analysis of 587 of the donors classified V segments as functional when productive rearrangements were above 56.7% and as segregating when the standard deviation between donors was above 5%. To diagnose cytomegalovirus status from the catalog of TCR beta chain sequences, a statistical classification framework was built. A later analysis assigned V and J genes by comparing TCR nucleotide sequences with IMGT/GENE-DB human TR gene sequences. A later analysis assigned CDR3 sequences and most-parsimonious VDJ recombination scenarios with the TCRdist pipeline. A later analysis defined each TCR beta chain by its CDR3 amino acid sequence plus V-gene family, and excluded reads lacking a unique V-gene family. A later analysis removed 600 or so highly shared, low-generation-probability nucleotide sequences to deal with suspected cross-contamination and a sequencing artifact. A later analysis calculated a clonal expansion index for each public chain from normalized within-repertoire ranks of inferred template counts. In a later analysis, generation probabilities were computed using a VDJ recombination model fitted to out-of-frame rearrangements, and the results were checked against IGoR. In a later analysis, hypergeometric tests were used to score TCR-TCR, TCR-HLA and TCR-CMV co-occurrence, with a repertoire-size bias correction applied to TCR pairs. A later analysis estimated false discovery rates by permuting HLA or CMV assignments 20 times. In a later analysis, co-occurring TCRs were grouped using DBSCAN, and TCRdist sequence similarity was added for clustering within HLA-allele-positive subsets. For co-occurrence clustering, repertoires with fewer than 30,000 or more than 120,000 public chains were excluded, along with four to six repertoires with anomalous nucleotide sharing. What TCRdb holds here is the immuneACCESS table cut down to in-frame rearrangements. Part of the clones is not present; checked against another copy, under half of the missing clones reflect an unresolved V gene, and the others are unexplained. That table supplies the V and J calls and clone size; D and trimming were determined from the DNA. This sample is represented by more than 150,000 clones; roughly 88% of them were singletons. The top ten constitute about 1.3% of the sample.

On this clone: The target of this receptor is not known. There are no base qualities to consult, and no much larger clone falls within one base.

For this chain, trimming is 8 bases at the V end and 2 bases at the J end, and the number of junction bases without a gene match is 12. Inclusive of the bounding cysteine and phenylalanine, the CDR3 is 15 residues long. Only the CDR3 DNA stays, 45 bases, in frame from base 1. CDR1 MNHEY and CDR2 SMNVEV were looked up in the germline V gene (reference sequence). The sample consisted of PBMCs. The chain is assembled from TRBV27 and TRBJ2-7; the central 7 bases match TRBD2. The clonotype originates from a girl aged 2 to 9 in good health and CMV-seropositive. The CDR3 corresponds to CASSGGVVNPYEQYF. The DNA sequence is given as TGTGCCAGCTCTGGGGGGGTTGTAAATCCCTACGAGCAGTACTTC.